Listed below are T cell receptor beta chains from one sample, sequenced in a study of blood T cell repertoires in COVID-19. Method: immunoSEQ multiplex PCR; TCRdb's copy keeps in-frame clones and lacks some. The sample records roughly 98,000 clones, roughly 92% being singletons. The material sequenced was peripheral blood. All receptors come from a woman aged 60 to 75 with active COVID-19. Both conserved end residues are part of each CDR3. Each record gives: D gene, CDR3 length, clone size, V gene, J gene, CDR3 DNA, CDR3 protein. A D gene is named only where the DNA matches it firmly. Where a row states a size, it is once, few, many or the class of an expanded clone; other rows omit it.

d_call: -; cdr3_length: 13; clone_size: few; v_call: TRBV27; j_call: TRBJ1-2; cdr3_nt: TGTGCCAGCAGTTTACGCAGAAACTATGGCTACACCTTC; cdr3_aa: CASSLRRNYGYTF
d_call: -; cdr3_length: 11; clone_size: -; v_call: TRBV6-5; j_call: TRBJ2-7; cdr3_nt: TGTGCCAGCAGCAACACCTACGAGCAGTACTTC; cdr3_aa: CASSNTYEQYF
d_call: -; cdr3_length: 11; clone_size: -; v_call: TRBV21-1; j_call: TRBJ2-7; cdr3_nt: TGTGCCAGCAGCACTCGACAGGCACAGTACTTC; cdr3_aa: CASSTRQAQYF
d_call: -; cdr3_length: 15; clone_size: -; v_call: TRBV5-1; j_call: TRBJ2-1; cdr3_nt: TGCGCCAGCAGCATGGACAGCCCCTCCTACAATGAGCAGTTCTTC; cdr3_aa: CASSMDSPSYNEQFF
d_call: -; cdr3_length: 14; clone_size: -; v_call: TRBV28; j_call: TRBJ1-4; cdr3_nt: TGTGCCAGCAGTTCTGGGGCAGCGAGAGAAAAACTGTTTTTT; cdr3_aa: CASSSGAAREKLFF
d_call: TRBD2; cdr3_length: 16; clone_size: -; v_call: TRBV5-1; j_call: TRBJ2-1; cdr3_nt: TGCGCCAGCAGGGATTCGGGACTAGCGGGAATCAATGAGCAGTTCTTC; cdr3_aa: CASRDSGLAGINEQFF
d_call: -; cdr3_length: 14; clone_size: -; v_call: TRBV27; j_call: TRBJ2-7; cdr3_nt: TGTGCCAGCAGTTTTAGTTCCCCCCCCTGCGAGCAGTACTTC; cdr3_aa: CASSFSSPPCEQYF
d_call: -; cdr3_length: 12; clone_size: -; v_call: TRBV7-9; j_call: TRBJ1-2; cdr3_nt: TGTGCCAGCAGCTCGAACATGGAGGGCTACACCTTC; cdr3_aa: CASSSNMEGYTF
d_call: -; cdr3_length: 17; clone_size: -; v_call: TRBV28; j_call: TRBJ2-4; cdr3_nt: TGTGCCAGCAGTTTATGGCCCCCGCCGGACAAGAAAAACATTCAGTACTTC; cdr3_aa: CASSLWPPPDKKNIQYF
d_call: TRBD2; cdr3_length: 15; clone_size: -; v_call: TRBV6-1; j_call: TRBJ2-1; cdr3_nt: TGTGCCAGCAGTGAAACACTAGCGGCCTACAATGAGCAGTTCTTC; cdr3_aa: CASSETLAAYNEQFF
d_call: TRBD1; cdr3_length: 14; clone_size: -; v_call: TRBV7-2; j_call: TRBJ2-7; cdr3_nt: TGTGCCAGCAGCTCGGGACAGGGGGCCCACGAGCAGTACTTC; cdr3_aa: CASSSGQGAHEQYF
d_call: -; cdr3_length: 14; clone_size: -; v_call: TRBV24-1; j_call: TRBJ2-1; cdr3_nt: TGTGCCACCAGTGATTCCCCAGGGGCGGATGAGCAGTTCTTC; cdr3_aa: CATSDSPGADEQFF
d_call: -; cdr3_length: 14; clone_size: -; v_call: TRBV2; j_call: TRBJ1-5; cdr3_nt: TGTGCCAGCAGTGCGGGGGAGCTCGATCAGCCCCAGCATTTT; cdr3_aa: CASSAGELDQPQHF
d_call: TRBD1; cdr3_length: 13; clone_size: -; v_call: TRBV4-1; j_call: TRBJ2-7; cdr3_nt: TGCGCCAGCAGCTGGGACAGAGCCTACGAGCAGTACTTC; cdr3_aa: CASSWDRAYEQYF
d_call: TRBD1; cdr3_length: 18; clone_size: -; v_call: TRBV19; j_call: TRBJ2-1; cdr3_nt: TGTGCCAGTAGTATAGGTACGGGACGACAGGGATATTACAATGAGCAGTTCTTC; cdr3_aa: CASSIGTGRQGYYNEQFF
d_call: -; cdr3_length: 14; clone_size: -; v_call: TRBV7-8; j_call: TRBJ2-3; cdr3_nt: TGTGCCAGCAGCCTTAGCGGAGCCACAGATACGCAGTATTTT; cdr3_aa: CASSLSGATDTQYF
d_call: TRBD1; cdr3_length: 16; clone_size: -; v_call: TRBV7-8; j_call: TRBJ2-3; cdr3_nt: TGTGCCAGCAGCTTTCGGGGACAGGGTTCCACAGATACGCAGTATTTT; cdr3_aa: CASSFRGQGSTDTQYF
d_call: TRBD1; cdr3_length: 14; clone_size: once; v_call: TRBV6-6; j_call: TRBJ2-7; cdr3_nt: TGTGCCAGCAGTTCGGGGACAGGGGGCGTCGAGCAGTACTTC; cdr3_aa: CASSSGTGGVEQYF
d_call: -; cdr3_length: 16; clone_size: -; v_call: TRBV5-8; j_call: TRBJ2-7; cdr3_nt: TGTGCCAGCAGCGCCTACTTTGCGCGTACGACCTACGAGCAGTACTTC; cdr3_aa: CASSAYFARTTYEQYF
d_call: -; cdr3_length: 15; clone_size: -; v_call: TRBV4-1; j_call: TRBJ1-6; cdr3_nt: TGCGCCAGCAGCCAAGCGAGGTTGGAAAATTCACCCCTCCACTTT; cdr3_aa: CASSQARLENSPLHF
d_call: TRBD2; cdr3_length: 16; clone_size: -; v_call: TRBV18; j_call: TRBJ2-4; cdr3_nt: TGTGCCAGCTCACCATGGACTAGCGGATACCCCAAACTTCAGTACTTC; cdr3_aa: CASSPWTSGYPKLQYF
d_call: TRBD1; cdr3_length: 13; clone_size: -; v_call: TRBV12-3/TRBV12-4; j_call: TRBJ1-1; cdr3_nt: TGTGCCAGCAGTTCTCAGGGGGGCACTGAAGCTTTCTTT; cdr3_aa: CASSSQGGTEAFF
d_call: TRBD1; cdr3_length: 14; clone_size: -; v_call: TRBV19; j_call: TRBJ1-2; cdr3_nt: TGTGCCAGTACCCTGCAGGGGGCGATCGCTGGCTACACCTTC; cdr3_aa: CASTLQGAIAGYTF
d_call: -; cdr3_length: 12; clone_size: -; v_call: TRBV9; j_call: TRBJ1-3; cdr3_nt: TGTGCCAGCTCTTTCGGCCGGGGGTCCATATATTTT; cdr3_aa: CASSFGRGSIYF
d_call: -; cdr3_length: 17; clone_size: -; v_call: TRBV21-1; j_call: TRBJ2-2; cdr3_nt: TGTGCCAGCAGCAAATGGGACAGGGGAAAGAACACCGGGGAGCTGTTTTTT; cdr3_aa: CASSKWDRGKNTGELFF
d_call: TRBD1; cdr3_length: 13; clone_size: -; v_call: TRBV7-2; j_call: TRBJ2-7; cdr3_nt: TGTGCCAGCAGCTTCAGACAGGGTGGAGAGCAGTACTTC; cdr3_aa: CASSFRQGGEQYF